This is a list of T cell receptor beta chains from one sample in a study of blood T cell repertoires in COVID-19. Assay used: immunoSEQ multiplex PCR; TCRdb lists only in-frame clones, some missing. Counted here are approximately 160,000 clones, approximately 73% occurring once; the ten biggest clones make up less than 4.5%. Sequencing input: peripheral blood. Source of these receptors: a woman of 80 years or more with acute or convalescent COVID-19. CDR3s include the opening cysteine and the closing phenylalanine or tryptophan. A D gene is named only where the DNA matches it firmly. The size field is filled for only some rows; it gives once, few, many or a size class.

cdr3_aa: CASSKRTGVLIYF; cdr3_nt: TGTGCCAGCAGCAAAAGGACAGGGGTACTCATATATTTT; clone_size: once; j_call: TRBJ1-3; d_call: TRBD1; v_call: TRBV6-2/TRBV6-3
cdr3_aa: CASTRTGHNQPQHF; cdr3_nt: TGTGCCAGTACCAGGACAGGGCACAATCAGCCCCAGCATTTT; clone_size: NA; j_call: TRBJ1-5; d_call: TRBD1; v_call: TRBV19
cdr3_aa: CASSQSWSAEAFF; cdr3_nt: TGTGCCAGCAGCCAATCATGGAGCGCTGAAGCTTTCTTT; clone_size: NA; j_call: TRBJ1-1; d_call: NA; v_call: TRBV3-1/TRBV3-2
cdr3_aa: CASRETGTEAFF; cdr3_nt: TGTGCCAGCAGAGAAACAGGCACTGAAGCTTTCTTT; clone_size: NA; j_call: TRBJ1-1; d_call: NA; v_call: TRBV28
cdr3_aa: CAISESRTGSYEQYF; cdr3_nt: TGTGCCATCAGTGAGTCCAGGACAGGCTCCTACGAGCAGTACTTC; clone_size: few; j_call: TRBJ2-7; d_call: TRBD1; v_call: TRBV10-3
cdr3_aa: CASRPEGWTGEQFF; cdr3_nt: TGTGCCAGCAGGCCGGAGGGGTGGACTGGTGAGCAGTTCTTC; clone_size: NA; j_call: TRBJ2-1; d_call: NA; v_call: TRBV6-4
cdr3_aa: CASSPGEGTQHF; cdr3_nt: TGTGCCAGCAGCCCCGGGGAGGGAACCCAGCATTTT; clone_size: NA; j_call: TRBJ1-5; d_call: NA; v_call: TRBV7-9
cdr3_aa: CASSNRDRGRNQPQHF; cdr3_nt: TGTGCCAGCAGCAACCGGGACAGGGGGAGGAATCAGCCCCAGCATTTT; clone_size: NA; j_call: TRBJ1-5; d_call: TRBD1; v_call: TRBV5-8
cdr3_aa: CASSSTRTGSPYEQYF; cdr3_nt: TGTGCCAGCAGTTCAACTAGGACAGGATCCCCCTACGAGCAGTACTTC; clone_size: NA; j_call: TRBJ2-7; d_call: TRBD1; v_call: TRBV27
cdr3_aa: CASSPRQGADYGYTF; cdr3_nt: TGTGCCAGCTCTCCAAGACAGGGTGCCGATTATGGCTACACCTTC; clone_size: NA; j_call: TRBJ1-2; d_call: TRBD1; v_call: TRBV18
cdr3_aa: CASSSTGLTEAFF; cdr3_nt: TGTGCCAGCAGCTCTACAGGGCTCACTGAAGCTTTCTTT; clone_size: NA; j_call: TRBJ1-1; d_call: NA; v_call: TRBV3-1/TRBV3-2
cdr3_aa: CASMRNWEHGYTF; cdr3_nt: TGTGCCAGCATGCGTAACTGGGAGCACGGCTACACCTTC; clone_size: NA; j_call: TRBJ1-2; d_call: NA; v_call: TRBV6-5
cdr3_aa: CASSYRTVDQPQHF; cdr3_nt: TGTGCCAGCAGCTATAGGACAGTCGATCAGCCCCAGCATTTT; clone_size: NA; j_call: TRBJ1-5; d_call: NA; v_call: TRBV7-2
cdr3_aa: CASSLGQSNTEAFF; cdr3_nt: TGTGCCAGCAGCTTAGGCCAGTCGAACACTGAAGCTTTCTTT; clone_size: NA; j_call: TRBJ1-1; d_call: NA; v_call: TRBV11-2
cdr3_aa: CAISEQGATNEKLFF; cdr3_nt: TGTGCCATCAGTGAACAGGGAGCAACTAATGAAAAACTGTTTTTT; clone_size: NA; j_call: TRBJ1-4; d_call: NA; v_call: TRBV10-3
cdr3_aa: CASREDSDYGYTF; cdr3_nt: TGTGCCAGCAGGGAAGACAGTGACTATGGCTACACCTTC; clone_size: NA; j_call: TRBJ1-2; d_call: NA; v_call: TRBV6-1
cdr3_aa: CSVTSGSRETQYF; cdr3_nt: TGCAGCGTCACTAGCGGGAGCAGAGAGACCCAGTACTTC; clone_size: NA; j_call: TRBJ2-5; d_call: TRBD2; v_call: TRBV29-1
cdr3_aa: CAWSVSRESLGTGELFF; cdr3_nt: TGTGCCTGGAGTGTATCGCGGGAAAGCCTTGGAACCGGGGAGCTGTTTTTT; clone_size: NA; j_call: TRBJ2-2; d_call: NA; v_call: TRBV30
cdr3_aa: CASSGTAHNEQFF; cdr3_nt: TGTGCCAGCAGCGGGACAGCCCACAATGAGCAGTTCTTC; clone_size: NA; j_call: TRBJ2-1; d_call: TRBD1; v_call: TRBV6-5
cdr3_aa: CASSAAGGPDNEQFF; cdr3_nt: TGTGCCAGCAGCGCAGCGGGAGGGCCGGACAATGAGCAGTTCTTC; clone_size: NA; j_call: TRBJ2-1; d_call: TRBD2; v_call: TRBV9
cdr3_aa: CASSLRGTSANNEQFF; cdr3_nt: TGTGCCAGCAGTTTAAGGGGTACTAGCGCAAACAATGAGCAGTTCTTC; clone_size: NA; j_call: TRBJ2-1; d_call: TRBD2; v_call: TRBV27
cdr3_aa: CASAPTHRAGYTF; cdr3_nt: TGTGCCAGTGCGCCAACTCACAGGGCTGGCTACACCTTC; clone_size: NA; j_call: TRBJ1-2; d_call: NA; v_call: TRBV19
cdr3_aa: CASSTHDSEGVYGYTF; cdr3_nt: TGTGCCAGTAGTACACACGACAGTGAAGGTGTCTATGGCTACACCTTC; clone_size: few; j_call: TRBJ1-2; d_call: NA; v_call: TRBV19
cdr3_aa: CASSSDRGWDQPQHF; cdr3_nt: TGTGCCAGCAGCTCGGACAGGGGATGGGATCAGCCCCAGCATTTT; clone_size: NA; j_call: TRBJ1-5; d_call: TRBD1; v_call: TRBV7-2
cdr3_aa: CASSYLDRGSYQPQHF; cdr3_nt: TGTGCCAGCAGCTACCTTGACAGGGGTTCCTATCAGCCCCAGCATTTT; clone_size: NA; j_call: TRBJ1-5; d_call: TRBD1; v_call: TRBV7-8
cdr3_aa: CSVRTGPNSPLHF; cdr3_nt: TGCAGCGTTCGGACAGGGCCCAATTCACCCCTCCACTTT; clone_size: NA; j_call: TRBJ1-6; d_call: TRBD1; v_call: TRBV29-1
cdr3_aa: CASSPAENTEAFF; cdr3_nt: TGTGCCAGCTCACCTGCAGAGAACACTGAAGCTTTCTTT; clone_size: few; j_call: TRBJ1-1; d_call: NA; v_call: TRBV18
cdr3_aa: CASSQDQREGSIQYF; cdr3_nt: TGCGCCAGCAGCCAAGATCAACGTGAGGGTTCCATTCAGTACTTC; clone_size: few; j_call: TRBJ2-4; d_call: NA; v_call: TRBV4-3
cdr3_aa: CAWSGHRSPTNNSPLHF; cdr3_nt: TGTGCCTGGAGTGGTCACCGATCTCCCACTAACAATTCACCCCTCCACTTT; clone_size: NA; j_call: TRBJ1-6; d_call: NA; v_call: TRBV30
cdr3_aa: CATSRMGQEEYGYTF; cdr3_nt: TGTGCCACCAGCAGAATGGGACAGGAAGAATATGGCTACACCTTC; clone_size: NA; j_call: TRBJ1-2; d_call: TRBD1; v_call: TRBV15
cdr3_aa: CASSTGDSPFWPQHF; cdr3_nt: TGTGCCAGCAGTACAGGGGACTCCCCTTTTTGGCCCCAGCATTTT; clone_size: few; j_call: TRBJ1-5; d_call: TRBD1; v_call: TRBV6-5
cdr3_aa: CASSNQGANTEAFF; cdr3_nt: TGTGCCAGTAGTAATCAGGGGGCGAACACTGAAGCTTTCTTT; clone_size: NA; j_call: TRBJ1-1; d_call: TRBD1; v_call: TRBV19
cdr3_aa: CASSAGGPNTEAFF; cdr3_nt: TGCGCCAGCAGCGCAGGGGGCCCGAACACTGAAGCTTTCTTT; clone_size: NA; j_call: TRBJ1-1; d_call: TRBD1; v_call: TRBV5-1
cdr3_aa: CASSFPTVGAGGGNQPQHF; cdr3_nt: TGTGCCAGCAGCTTCCCTACCGTGGGGGCAGGGGGCGGCAATCAGCCCCAGCATTTT; clone_size: NA; j_call: TRBJ1-5; d_call: TRBD1; v_call: TRBV7-2
cdr3_aa: CAWSLAGDQPQHF; cdr3_nt: TGTGCCTGGAGTTTGGCAGGGGACCAGCCCCAGCATTTT; clone_size: few; j_call: TRBJ1-5; d_call: NA; v_call: TRBV30
cdr3_aa: CASRVGGHNYGYTF; cdr3_nt: TGTGCCAGCAGGGTTGGGGGACACAACTATGGCTACACCTTC; clone_size: NA; j_call: TRBJ1-2; d_call: NA; v_call: TRBV28
cdr3_aa: CASSLSGALAALF; cdr3_nt: TGTGCCAGCAGTTTATCGGGAGCCCTTGCGGCTCTCTTC; clone_size: once; j_call: TRBJ2-1; d_call: NA; v_call: TRBV12-3/TRBV12-4
cdr3_aa: CASSPSGRNNSPLHF; cdr3_nt: TGTGCCAGCAGTCCCTCGGGTAGAAATAATTCACCCCTCCACTTT; clone_size: NA; j_call: TRBJ1-6; d_call: NA; v_call: TRBV6-1
cdr3_aa: CASSSTQRGGGRTFF; cdr3_nt: TGTGCCAGTAGTAGTACCCAAAGGGGAGGGGGGAGAACTTTCTTT; clone_size: few; j_call: TRBJ1-1; d_call: NA; v_call: TRBV19
cdr3_aa: CSGDSGEYTDTQYF; cdr3_nt: TGCAGCGGGGATAGCGGGGAGTACACAGATACGCAGTATTTT; clone_size: once; j_call: TRBJ2-3; d_call: TRBD2; v_call: TRBV29-1
cdr3_aa: CASSLGGDQPQHF; cdr3_nt: TGTGCCAGCAGCTTAGGGGGAGACCAGCCCCAGCATTTT; clone_size: NA; j_call: TRBJ1-5; d_call: NA; v_call: TRBV13
cdr3_aa: CASSSGTANTEAFF; cdr3_nt: TGTGCCAGCAGTTCCGGGACAGCGAACACTGAAGCTTTCTTT; clone_size: NA; j_call: TRBJ1-1; d_call: TRBD1; v_call: TRBV27
cdr3_aa: CASSSHNQGDNQPQHF; cdr3_nt: TGTGCCAGCAGTTCCCACAACCAGGGCGACAATCAGCCCCAGCATTTT; clone_size: NA; j_call: TRBJ1-5; d_call: NA; v_call: TRBV6-6
cdr3_aa: CASSAGDGGVRETQYF; cdr3_nt: TGCGCCAGCAGTGCTGGGGACGGAGGGGTCCGTGAGACCCAGTACTTC; clone_size: few; j_call: TRBJ2-5; d_call: NA; v_call: TRBV10-1
cdr3_aa: CATSRDVRSYNEQFF; cdr3_nt: TGTGCCACCAGCAGAGATGTCAGAAGCTACAATGAGCAGTTCTTC; clone_size: few; j_call: TRBJ2-1; d_call: NA; v_call: TRBV15
cdr3_aa: CASSLEGGRNYGYTF; cdr3_nt: TGTGCCAGCAGCTTAGAGGGAGGACGAAACTATGGCTACACCTTC; clone_size: NA; j_call: TRBJ1-2; d_call: NA; v_call: TRBV7-9